This TCR beta chain stems from a study of blood T cell repertoires in COVID-19. Whole-study context: T cells, B-cell-depleted T cells, or PBMCs supplied cDNA or gDNA.

The assay was immunoSEQ multiplex PCR, and TCRdb's table has in-frame clones only and misses some. This table has about 210,000 clones, roughly 85% appearing once. Germline CDR1 MNHEY, CDR2 SVGEGT. The CDR3 loop spans 16 amino acids. Trimming shortened V by 2 bases and J by 4 bases, and 15 bases separated the two germline ends. This clone was observed a few times. This clonotype was sampled from a woman aged 70-85 years with COVID-19, enrolled during active disease. V is TRBV6-2 or TRBV6-3 and J is TRBJ1-5; possibly TRBD1 for D (5 bases). Sequenced: peripheral blood. In DNA form, the CDR3 reads TGTGCCAGCAGTTACAGGGCCTGGGGCGGTAATCAGCCCCAGCATTTT. It specifies CASSYRAWGGNQPQHF.